The clone carrying this T cell receptor (beta chain) was seen a few times. Its antigen is unknown. MiXCR, applied by TCRdb to the reads, yields one record per CDR3 protein. This sample has more than 250,000 distinct CDR3 sequences; approximately 15% occur once, and the top ten carry roughly 9.7%. V was trimmed by 6 bases and J by 6 bases, leaving 14 bases between them. Germline V gene sequence: CDR1 MNHNY, CDR2 SVGAGI (reference sequence). This CDR3 has 13 residues. This entry is derived from a study of T cell repertoires in cytomegalovirus infection. As for the study in general: It can be stated that public TCR beta signatures indicated CMV infection as well as a matching HLA type.

Study-level points and caveats: Identification of carriers of CMV plus the relevant HLA was performed using cumulative public TCR beta family frequency. Across the ex vivo response, the dominant clonotypes were HLA-C-restricted CMV-specific TCR beta clonotypes.

The genes are TRBV6-6 and TRBJ1-2; D is undetermined. The receptor comes from a human donor in good health (CMV status not recorded). Some clones in this sample may be carry-over from other donors' samples. The sample comprised PBMCs. The CDR3: CASSQSFRDGYTF. The CDR3 coding sequence is TGTGCCAGCAGCCAGTCTTTCCGGGATGGCTACACCTTC.